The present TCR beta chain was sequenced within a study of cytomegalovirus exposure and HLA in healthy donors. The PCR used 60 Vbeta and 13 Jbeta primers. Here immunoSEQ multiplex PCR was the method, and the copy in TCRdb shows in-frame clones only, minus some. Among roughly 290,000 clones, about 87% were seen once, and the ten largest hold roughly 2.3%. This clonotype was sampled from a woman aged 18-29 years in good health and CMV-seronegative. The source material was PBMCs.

The CDR3: CASSHSWTGGQLILNTEAFF. Written as DNA, the CDR3 is TGTGCCAGCAGCCATTCCTGGACAGGGGGCCAACTAATATTGAACACTGAAGCTTTCTTT. The genes are TRBV5-8 and TRBJ1-1, with 11 bases identical to TRBD1. The trim removed 4 bases at V and 0 bases at J, leaving 17 bases unmatched. Germline loops: CDR1 SGHTS, CDR2 YDEGEE. The CDR3 is 20 amino acids.